This T cell receptor (beta chain) appears in the sequencing data of a study of graft-versus-host responses after intestinal transplantation. Note on this clone: Its matching antigen is unknown.

Germline-derived CDR1 and CDR2 are KGHSY and FQNENV. V lost 2 bases and J 2 bases, leaving 7 bases between the germline ends. The CDR3 consists of 14 residues. The method was immunoSEQ multiplex PCR; TCRdb's version includes in-frame clones alone and lacks a portion of them. This sample has 100,000 to 130,000 clones, with roughly 89% found just once. The genes are TRBV16 and TRBJ1-5; the D is unclear. The sample in question was unstimulated CD4+ T cells sorted from spleen or lymph node cells, obtained before transplant. The receptor's source is a human donor who was the organ donor for an intestinal transplant. As DNA, the CDR3 is TGTGCCAGCAGCCAAGCAAACCGCAATCAGCCCCAGCATTTT. Its protein product is CASSQANRNQPQHF.